This T cell receptor beta chain was observed in a study of cytomegalovirus exposure and HLA in healthy donors. PCR used 60 Vbeta primers and 13 Jbeta primers. The method was immunoSEQ multiplex PCR; TCRdb's version includes in-frame clones alone and lacks a portion of them. The sample consists of some 240,000 clones, 70% to 80% of them appearing once. Deletions cut 5 bases from V and 7 bases from J, with 17 bases between. The CDR3 has 15 amino acids. Germline V lookup: CDR1 LNHDA, CDR2 SQIVND (reference sequence). The sequenced sample consisted of PBMCs. This sequence joins TRBV19 and TRBJ2-2, with D possibly TRBD1 on 7 matching bases. The TCR was taken from a male donor in good health and CMV-seronegative. CDR3 sequence (DNA): TGTGCCAGTAGTCCGTTAGACAGGGAGGTCGGGGAGCTGTTTTTT. This codes for CASSPLDREVGELFF.